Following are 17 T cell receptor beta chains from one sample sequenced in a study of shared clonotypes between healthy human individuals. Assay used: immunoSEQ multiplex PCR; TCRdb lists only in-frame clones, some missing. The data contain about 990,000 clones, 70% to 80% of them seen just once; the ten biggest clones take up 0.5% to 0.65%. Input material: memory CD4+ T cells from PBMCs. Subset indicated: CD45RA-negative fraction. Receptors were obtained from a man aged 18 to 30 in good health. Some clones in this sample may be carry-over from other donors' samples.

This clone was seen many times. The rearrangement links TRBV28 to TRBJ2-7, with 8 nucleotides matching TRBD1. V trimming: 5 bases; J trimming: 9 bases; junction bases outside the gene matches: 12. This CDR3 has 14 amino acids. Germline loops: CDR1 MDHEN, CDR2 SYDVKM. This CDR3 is CASSPGGPTRRQYF. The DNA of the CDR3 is TGTGCCAGCAGTCCAGGGGGCCCTACAAGGAGGCAGTACTTC. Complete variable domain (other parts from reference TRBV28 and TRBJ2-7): DVKVTQSSRYLVKRTGEKVFLECVQDMDHENMFWYRQDPGLGLRLIYFSYDVKMKEKGDIPEGYSVSREKKERFSLILESASTNQTSMYLCASSPGGPTRRQYFGPGTRLTVT.

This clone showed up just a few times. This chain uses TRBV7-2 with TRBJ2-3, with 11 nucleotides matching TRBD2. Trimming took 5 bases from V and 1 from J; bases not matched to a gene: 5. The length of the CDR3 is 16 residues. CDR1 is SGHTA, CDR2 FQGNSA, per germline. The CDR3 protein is CASSERLAGRTDTQYF. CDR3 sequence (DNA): TGTGCCAGCAGCGAGCGACTAGCGGGGCGCACAGATACGCAGTATTTT.

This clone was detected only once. This CDR3 reads CASTQGWTGTSGTIEQFF. In DNA form, the CDR3 reads TGTGCCAGCACCCAGGGTTGGACCGGGACTAGCGGGACGATCGAGCAGTTCTTC. The gene calls are TRBV5-4 and TRBJ2-1; 13 bases align to TRBD2. CDR1 is SGHNT and CDR2 is YYREEE in the germline V gene (reference sequence). The length of the CDR3 is 18 residues. V lost 6 bases to trimming and J lost 10 bases; unmatched junction nucleotides: 19.

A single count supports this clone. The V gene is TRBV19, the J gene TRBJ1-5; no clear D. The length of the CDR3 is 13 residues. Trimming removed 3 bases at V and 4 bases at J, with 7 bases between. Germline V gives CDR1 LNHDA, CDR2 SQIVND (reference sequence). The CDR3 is CASSIIGNQPQHF. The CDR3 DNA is TGTGCCAGTAGTATCATAGGGAATCAGCCCCAGCATTTT.

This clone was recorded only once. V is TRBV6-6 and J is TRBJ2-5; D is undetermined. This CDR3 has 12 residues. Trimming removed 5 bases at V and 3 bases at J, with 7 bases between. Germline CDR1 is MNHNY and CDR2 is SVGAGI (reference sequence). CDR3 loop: CASSTIKETQYF. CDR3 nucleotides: TGTGCCAGCAGTACCATTAAAGAGACCCAGTACTTC.

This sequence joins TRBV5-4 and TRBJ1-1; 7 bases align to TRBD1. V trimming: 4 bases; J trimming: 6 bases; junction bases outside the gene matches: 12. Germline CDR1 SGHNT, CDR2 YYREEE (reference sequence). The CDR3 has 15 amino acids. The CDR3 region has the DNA TGTGCCAGCAGCACCCAAGGGAGCCAGGGGGCTGAAGCTTTCTTT. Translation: CASSTQGSQGAEAFF.

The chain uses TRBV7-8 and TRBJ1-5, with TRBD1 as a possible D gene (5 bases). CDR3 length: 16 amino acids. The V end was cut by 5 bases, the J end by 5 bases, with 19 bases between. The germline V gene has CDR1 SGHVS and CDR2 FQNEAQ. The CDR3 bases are TGTGCCAGCAGCCCCCGGGGGGATAGGAACGATCAGCCCCAGCATTTT. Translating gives CASSPRGDRNDQPQHF.

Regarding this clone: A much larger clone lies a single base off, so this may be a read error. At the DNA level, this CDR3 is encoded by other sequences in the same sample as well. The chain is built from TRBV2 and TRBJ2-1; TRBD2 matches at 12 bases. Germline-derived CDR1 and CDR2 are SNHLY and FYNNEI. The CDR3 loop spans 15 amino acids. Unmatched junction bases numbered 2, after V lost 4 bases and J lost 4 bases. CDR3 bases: TGTGCCAGCAGTGGAGGACTAGCGGGGTACAATGAGCAGTTCTTC. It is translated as CASSGGLAGYNEQFF.

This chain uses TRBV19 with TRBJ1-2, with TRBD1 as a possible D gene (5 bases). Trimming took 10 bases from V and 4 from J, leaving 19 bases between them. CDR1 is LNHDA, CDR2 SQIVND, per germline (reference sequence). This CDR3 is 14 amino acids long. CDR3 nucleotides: TGTGCCACAACTCCCGGGCGGGGCGTCTATGGCTACACCTTC. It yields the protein CATTPGRGVYGYTF.

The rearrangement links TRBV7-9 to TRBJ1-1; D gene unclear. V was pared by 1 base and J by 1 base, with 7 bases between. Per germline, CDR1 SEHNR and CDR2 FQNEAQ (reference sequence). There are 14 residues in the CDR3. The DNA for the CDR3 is TGTGCCAGCAGCTTAGAGGGTTCGAACACTGAAGCTTTCTTT. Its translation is CASSLEGSNTEAFF.

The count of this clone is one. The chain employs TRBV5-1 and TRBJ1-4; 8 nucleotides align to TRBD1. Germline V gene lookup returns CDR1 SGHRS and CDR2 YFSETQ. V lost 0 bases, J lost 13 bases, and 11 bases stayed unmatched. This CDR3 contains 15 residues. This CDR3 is CASSLEQGVQGRLFF. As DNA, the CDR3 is TGCGCCAGCAGCTTGGAACAGGGGGTACAGGGAAGACTGTTTTTT.

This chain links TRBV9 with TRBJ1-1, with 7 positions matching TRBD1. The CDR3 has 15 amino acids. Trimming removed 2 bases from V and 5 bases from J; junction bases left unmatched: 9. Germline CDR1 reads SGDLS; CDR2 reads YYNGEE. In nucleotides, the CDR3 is TGTGCCAGCAGCGTGCCCAACAGGGGTGGGACTGAAGCTTTCTTT. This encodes CASSVPNRGGTEAFF. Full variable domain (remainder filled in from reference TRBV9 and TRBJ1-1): DSGVTQTPKHLITATGQRVTLRCSPRSGDLSVYWYQQSLDQGLQFLIQYYNGEERAKGNILERFSAQQFPDLHSELNLSSLELGDSALYFCASSVPNRGGTEAFFGQGTRLTVV.

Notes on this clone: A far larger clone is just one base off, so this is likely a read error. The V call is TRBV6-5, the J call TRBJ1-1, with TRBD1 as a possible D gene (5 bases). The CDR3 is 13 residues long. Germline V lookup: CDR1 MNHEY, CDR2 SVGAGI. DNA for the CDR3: TGTGTCAGCTATGACAGACCGAACACTGAAGCTTTCTTT. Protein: CVSYDRPNTEAFF.

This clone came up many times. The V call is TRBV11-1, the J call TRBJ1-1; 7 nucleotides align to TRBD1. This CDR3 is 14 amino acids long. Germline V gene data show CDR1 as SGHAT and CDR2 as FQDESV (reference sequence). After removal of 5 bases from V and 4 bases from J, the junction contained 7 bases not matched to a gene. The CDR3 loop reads CASSGRGSITEAFF. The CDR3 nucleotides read TGTGCCAGCAGCGGCAGGGGGTCGATCACTGAAGCTTTCTTT.

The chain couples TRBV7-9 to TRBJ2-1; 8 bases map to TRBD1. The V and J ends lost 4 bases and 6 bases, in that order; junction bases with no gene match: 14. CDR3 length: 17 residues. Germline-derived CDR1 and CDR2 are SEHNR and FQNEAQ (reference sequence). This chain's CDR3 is CASSSPPLAGGLNEQFF. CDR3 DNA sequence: TGTGCCAGCAGCTCTCCCCCCCTGGCAGGGGGCCTCAATGAGCAGTTCTTC.

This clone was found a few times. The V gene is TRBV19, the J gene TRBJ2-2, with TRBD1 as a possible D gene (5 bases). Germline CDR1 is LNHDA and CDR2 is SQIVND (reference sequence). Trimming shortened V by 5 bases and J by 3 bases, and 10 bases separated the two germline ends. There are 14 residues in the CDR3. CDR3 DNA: TGTGCCAGTAGTGATCCAGGGTACACCGGGGAGCTGTTTTTT. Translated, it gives CASSDPGYTGELFF.

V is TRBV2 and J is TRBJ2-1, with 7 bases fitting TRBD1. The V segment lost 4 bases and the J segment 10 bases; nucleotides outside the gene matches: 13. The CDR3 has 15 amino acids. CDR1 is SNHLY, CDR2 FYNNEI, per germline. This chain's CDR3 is CASSGQGRVLGEQFF. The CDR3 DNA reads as TGTGCCAGCAGTGGACAGGGTCGAGTGTTGGGGGAGCAGTTCTTC.